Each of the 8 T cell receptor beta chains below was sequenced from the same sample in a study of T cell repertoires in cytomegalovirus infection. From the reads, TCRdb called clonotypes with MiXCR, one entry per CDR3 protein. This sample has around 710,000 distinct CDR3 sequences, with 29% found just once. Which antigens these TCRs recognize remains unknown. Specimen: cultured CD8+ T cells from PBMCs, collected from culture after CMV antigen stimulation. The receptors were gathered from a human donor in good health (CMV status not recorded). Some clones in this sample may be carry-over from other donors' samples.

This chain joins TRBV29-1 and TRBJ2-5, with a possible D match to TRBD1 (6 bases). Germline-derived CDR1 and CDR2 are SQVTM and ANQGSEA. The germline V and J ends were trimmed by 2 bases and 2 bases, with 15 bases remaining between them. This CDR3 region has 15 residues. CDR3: CSVESLGQPQETQYF. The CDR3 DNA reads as TGCAGCGTTGAAAGCTTGGGACAACCACAAGAGACCCAGTACTTC.

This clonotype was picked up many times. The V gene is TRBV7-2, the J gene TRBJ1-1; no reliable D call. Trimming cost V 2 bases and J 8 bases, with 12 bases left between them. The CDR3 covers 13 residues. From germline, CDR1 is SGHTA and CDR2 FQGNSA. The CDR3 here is CASSLMGNPEAFF. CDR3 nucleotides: TGTGCCAGCAGCTTAATGGGAAATCCCGAAGCTTTCTTT. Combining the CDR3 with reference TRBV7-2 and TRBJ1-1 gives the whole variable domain GAGVSQSPSNKVTEKGKDVELRCDPISGHTALYWYRQSLGQGLEFLIYFQGNSAPDKSGLPSDRFSAERTGGSVSTLTIQRTQQEDSAVYLCASSLMGNPEAFFGQGTRLTVV.

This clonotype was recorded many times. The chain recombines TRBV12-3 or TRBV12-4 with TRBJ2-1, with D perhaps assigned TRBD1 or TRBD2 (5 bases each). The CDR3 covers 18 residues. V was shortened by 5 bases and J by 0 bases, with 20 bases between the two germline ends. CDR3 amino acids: CASSGGFNPPSSYNEQFF. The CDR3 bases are TGTGCCAGCAGTGGGGGTTTTAACCCCCCGAGCTCCTACAATGAGCAGTTCTTC.

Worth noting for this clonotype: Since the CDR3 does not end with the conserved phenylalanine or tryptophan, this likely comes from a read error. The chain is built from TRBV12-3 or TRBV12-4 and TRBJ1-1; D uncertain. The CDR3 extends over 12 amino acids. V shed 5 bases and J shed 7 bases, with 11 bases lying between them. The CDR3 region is CASSPPGVEAFS. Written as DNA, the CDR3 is TGTGCCAGCAGTCCACCTGGGGTTGAAGCTTTCTCT.

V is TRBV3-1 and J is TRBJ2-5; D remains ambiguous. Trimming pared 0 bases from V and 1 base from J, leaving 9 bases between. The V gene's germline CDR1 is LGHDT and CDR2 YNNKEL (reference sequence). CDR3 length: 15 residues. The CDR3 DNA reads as TGTGCCAGCAGCCAAGATAGTGATGTCCAAGAGACCCAGTACTTC. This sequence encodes CASSQDSDVQETQYF.

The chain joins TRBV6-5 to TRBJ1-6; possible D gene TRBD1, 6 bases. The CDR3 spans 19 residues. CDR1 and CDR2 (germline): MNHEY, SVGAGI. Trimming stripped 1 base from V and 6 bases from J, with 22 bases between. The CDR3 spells CASSYLTGTRGYTNSPLHF. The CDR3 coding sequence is TGTGCCAGCAGTTACTTAACAGGGACCAGAGGGTACACTAATTCACCCCTCCACTTT.

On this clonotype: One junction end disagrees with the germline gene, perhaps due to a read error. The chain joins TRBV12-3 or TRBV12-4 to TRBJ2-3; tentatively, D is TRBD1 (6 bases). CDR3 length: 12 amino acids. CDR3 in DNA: TGTGTCAGCAGTACAGGGATAGATACGCAGTATTTT. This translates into CVSSTGIDTQYF.

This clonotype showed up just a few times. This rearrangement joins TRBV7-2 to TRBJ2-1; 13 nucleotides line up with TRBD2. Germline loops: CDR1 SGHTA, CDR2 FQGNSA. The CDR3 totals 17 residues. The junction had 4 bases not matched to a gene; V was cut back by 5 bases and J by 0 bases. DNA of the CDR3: TGTGCCAGCAGCATGACTAGCGGGGGGAGCTCCTACAATGAGCAGTTCTTC. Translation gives CASSMTSGGSSYNEQFF.